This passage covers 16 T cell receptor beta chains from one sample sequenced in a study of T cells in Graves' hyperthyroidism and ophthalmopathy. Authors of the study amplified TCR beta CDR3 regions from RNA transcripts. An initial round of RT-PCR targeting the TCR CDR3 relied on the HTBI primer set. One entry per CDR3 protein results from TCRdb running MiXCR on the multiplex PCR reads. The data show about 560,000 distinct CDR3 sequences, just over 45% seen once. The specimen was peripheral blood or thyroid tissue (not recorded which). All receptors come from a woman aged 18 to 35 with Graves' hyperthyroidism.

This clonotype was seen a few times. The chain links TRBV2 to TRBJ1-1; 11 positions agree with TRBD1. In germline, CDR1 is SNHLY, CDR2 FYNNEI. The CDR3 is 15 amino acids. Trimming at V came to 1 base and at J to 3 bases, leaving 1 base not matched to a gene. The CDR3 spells CASSEEGQGDTEAFF. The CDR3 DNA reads TGTGCCAGCAGTGAAGAGGGACAGGGGGACACTGAAGCTTTCTTT.

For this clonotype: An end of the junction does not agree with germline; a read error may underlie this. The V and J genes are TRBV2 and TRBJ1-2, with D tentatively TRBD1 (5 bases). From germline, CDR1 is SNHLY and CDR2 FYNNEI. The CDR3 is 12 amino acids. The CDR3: CARALGENGCTF. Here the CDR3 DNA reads TGTGCCAGGGCATTAGGGGAAAATGGCTGCACCTTC.

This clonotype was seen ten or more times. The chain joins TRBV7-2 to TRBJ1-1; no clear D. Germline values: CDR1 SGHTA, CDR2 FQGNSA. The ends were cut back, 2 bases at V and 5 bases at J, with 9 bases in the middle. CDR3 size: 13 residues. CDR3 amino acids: CASSLSTGTEAFF. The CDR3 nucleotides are TGTGCCAGCAGCTTATCAACTGGAACTGAAGCTTTCTTT.

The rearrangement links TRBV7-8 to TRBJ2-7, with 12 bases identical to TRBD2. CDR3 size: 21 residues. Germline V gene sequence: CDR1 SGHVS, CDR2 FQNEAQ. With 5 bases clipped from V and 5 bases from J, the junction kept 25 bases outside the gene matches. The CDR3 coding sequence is TGTGCCAGCAGCCAAATGACAGGCCACGGACTAGCGGGGCCGTCGGGCCACGAGCAGTACTTC. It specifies CASSQMTGHGLAGPSGHEQYF.

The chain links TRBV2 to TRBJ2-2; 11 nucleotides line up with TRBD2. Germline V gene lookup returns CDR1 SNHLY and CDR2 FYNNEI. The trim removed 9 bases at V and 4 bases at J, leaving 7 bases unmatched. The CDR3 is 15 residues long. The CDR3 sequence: CARAGTSGSTGELFF. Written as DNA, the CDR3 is TGTGCCAGGGCCGGGACTAGCGGTAGCACCGGGGAGCTGTTTTTT.

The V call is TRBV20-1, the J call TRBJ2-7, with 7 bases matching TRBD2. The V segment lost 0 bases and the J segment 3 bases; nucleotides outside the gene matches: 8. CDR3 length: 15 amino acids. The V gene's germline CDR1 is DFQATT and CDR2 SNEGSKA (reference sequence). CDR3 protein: CSARDDAGAVYEQYF. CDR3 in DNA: TGCAGTGCTAGAGATGACGCGGGAGCTGTCTACGAGCAGTACTTC.

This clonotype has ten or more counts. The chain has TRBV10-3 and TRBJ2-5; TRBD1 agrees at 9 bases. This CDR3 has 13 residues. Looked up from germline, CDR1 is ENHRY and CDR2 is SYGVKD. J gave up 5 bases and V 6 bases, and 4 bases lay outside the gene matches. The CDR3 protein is CAISWTGDETQYF. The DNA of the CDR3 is TGTGCCATCAGCTGGACAGGGGACGAGACCCAGTACTTC.

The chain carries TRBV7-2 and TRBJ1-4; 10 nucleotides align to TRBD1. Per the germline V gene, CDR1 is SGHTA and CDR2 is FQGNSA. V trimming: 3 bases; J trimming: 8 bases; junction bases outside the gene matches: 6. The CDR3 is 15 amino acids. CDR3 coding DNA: TGTGCCAGCAGCTTGGGCGGGACAGGGGAGGAAAAACTGTTTTTT. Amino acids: CASSLGGTGEEKLFF.

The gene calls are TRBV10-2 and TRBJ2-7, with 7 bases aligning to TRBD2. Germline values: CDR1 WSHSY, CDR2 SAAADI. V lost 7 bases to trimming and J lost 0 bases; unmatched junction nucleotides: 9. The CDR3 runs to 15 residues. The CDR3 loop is CASIAGTTNSYEQYF. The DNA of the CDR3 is TGCGCCAGCATCGCCGGGACTACCAACTCCTACGAGCAGTACTTC.

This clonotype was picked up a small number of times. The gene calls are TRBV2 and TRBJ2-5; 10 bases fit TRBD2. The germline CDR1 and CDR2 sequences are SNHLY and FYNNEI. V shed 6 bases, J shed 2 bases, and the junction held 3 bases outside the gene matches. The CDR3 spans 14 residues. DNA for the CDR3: TGTGCCAGCAGAGATAGCGGGAGGCAAGAGACCCAGTACTTC. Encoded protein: CASRDSGRQETQYF.

CDR3 sequence (DNA): TGCGCCAGCTCATCCCCGATCCGCAATCAGCCCCAGCATTTT. Amino acid sequence: CASSSPIRNQPQHF. V usage is TRBV4-1 and J usage is TRBJ1-5; D gene uncertain. Per germline, CDR1 MGHRA and CDR2 YSYEKL. V was clipped by 8 bases and J by 2 bases, with 13 bases between them. This CDR3 has 14 amino acids.

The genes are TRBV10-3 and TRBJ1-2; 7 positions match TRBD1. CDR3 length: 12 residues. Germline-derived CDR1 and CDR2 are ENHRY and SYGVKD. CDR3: CAPRQGEGGYTF. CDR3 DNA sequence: TGTGCTCCCCGACAGGGAGAGGGTGGCTACACCTTC.

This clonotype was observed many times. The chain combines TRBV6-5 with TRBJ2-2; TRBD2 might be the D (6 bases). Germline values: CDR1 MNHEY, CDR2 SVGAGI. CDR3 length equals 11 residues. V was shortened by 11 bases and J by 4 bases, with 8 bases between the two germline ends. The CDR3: CAGGGTGELFF. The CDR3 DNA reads TGTGCCGGGGGAGGCACCGGGGAGCTGTTTTTT.

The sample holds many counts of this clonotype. CDR3 in amino acids: CASSMDSYGYTF. The CDR3 DNA reads TGTGCCAGCAGCATGGACAGCTATGGCTACACCTTC. This rearrangement joins TRBV7-9 to TRBJ1-2; D is possibly TRBD1 (6 bases). This CDR3 is built from 12 residues. Germline CDR1 reads SEHNR; CDR2 reads FQNEAQ (reference sequence). Trimming pared 5 bases from V and 4 bases from J, leaving 8 bases between.

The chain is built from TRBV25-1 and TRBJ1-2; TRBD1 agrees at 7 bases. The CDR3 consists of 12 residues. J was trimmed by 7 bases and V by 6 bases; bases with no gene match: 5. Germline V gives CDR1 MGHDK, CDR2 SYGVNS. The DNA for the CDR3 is TGTGCCAGCAGCCAGGGGGAGGTTGGCTACACCTTC. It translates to CASSQGEVGYTF.

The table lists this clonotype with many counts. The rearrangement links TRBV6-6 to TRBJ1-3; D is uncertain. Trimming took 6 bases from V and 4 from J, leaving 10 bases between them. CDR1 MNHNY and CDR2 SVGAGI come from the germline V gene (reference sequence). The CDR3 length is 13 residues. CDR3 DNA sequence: TGTGCCAGCAGCACTAATTGGGGAAACACCATATATTTT. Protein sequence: CASSTNWGNTIYF.